Listed here is a single TCR beta chain. No antigen is known for it. This sample was taken from a study of vaccination and CD4 T cells after COVID-19. Study-wide background: Convalescent patients had positive nasal swab PCR results for SARS-CoV-2. Disease was mild in 8 to 10 and severe in one.

V was trimmed by 3 bases and J by 7 bases, leaving 9 bases between them. This CDR3 region has 12 residues. Treatment here: roughly ten-day PBMC culture with coronavirus spike peptide pools or control peptides (ViraFEST assay). With peptide pools, ViraFEST first expanded antigen-specific T cells and afterwards sequenced their TCRs. The Oncomine TCR Beta short-read assay was applied to DNA of cultured CD4+ T cells. TCRdb re-derived calls from the PCR reads in MiXCR, one entry per CDR3 protein. The data contain more than 15,000 distinct CDR3 sequences, roughly two fifths of them seen just once; the ten biggest clones take up about 3.7%.

Sequenced material: CD4+ T cells from blood, cultured in vitro. The chain couples TRBV12-3 or TRBV12-4 to TRBJ1-2; maybe TRBD1 (6 bases). The receptor was isolated from a human donor who had recovered from COVID-19. CDR3: CASSFGRGGYTF. The DNA for the CDR3 is TGTGCCAGCAGTTTTGGCAGGGGTGGCTACACCTTC.